This T cell receptor (beta chain) was sequenced in a study of cytomegalovirus exposure and HLA in healthy donors. Study-wide points: Only CMV serostatus was available as immune exposure information. DRB1 had the most TCR associations and HLA-C the fewest, a later analysis found, with rates varying by HLA locus. Many donors carried some public TCRs, although rarity characterized most TCR sequences.

The donors comprised healthy bone marrow donors. The PCR was carried out with 60 Vbeta primers and 13 Jbeta primers. Sequenced by immunoSEQ multiplex PCR; TCRdb stores in-frame clones only, minus some. The table lists some 180,000 clones, around 73% of them singletons. From germline, CDR1 is MNHNS and CDR2 SASEGT. Trimming took 11 bases from V and 2 from J; bases not matched to a gene: 13. The CDR3 sequence is 15 residues long. As for this clone: Its antigen is not known.

The source of this sequence is a woman in her 30s in good health and CMV-seronegative. V usage is TRBV6-1 and J usage is TRBJ2-3; TRBD1 matches at 7 bases. Sequenced input: PBMCs. The CDR3 loop is CASSTGRLNTDTQYF. The CDR3 region has the DNA TGTGCCTCCTCGACAGGGCGCCTTAACACAGATACGCAGTATTTT.